The 21 T cell receptor beta chains below all came from one sample that was sequenced in a study of T cell responses to AZD1222 COVID-19 vaccine. Generated by immunoSEQ multiplex PCR, the TCRdb table keeps only in-frame clones and is missing some. The sample has roughly 200,000 clones; just over 85% are singletons. Here the sequenced sample was peripheral blood, taken on day 0 of AZD1222 vaccination. These TCRs come from an adult in good health.

The rearrangement uses TRBV7-2 and TRBJ1-3; 8 nucleotides match TRBD1. The CDR3 sequence is 17 residues long. V lost 5 bases and J lost 3; bases outside the gene matches: 12. CDR1 and CDR2 from the germline V gene are SGHTA and FQGNSA. DNA of the CDR3: TGTGCCAGCAGCCTGAACGGACAGGGAGGCGGTGGAAACACCATATATTTT. The encoded protein is CASSLNGQGGGGNTIYF.

The rearrangement uses TRBV4-2 and TRBJ1-5; TRBD1 matches at 10 bases. V trimming: 4 bases; J trimming: 6 bases; junction bases outside the gene matches: 6. The CDR3 is 15 amino acids. Germline V gene sequence: CDR1 LGHNA, CDR2 YNFKEQ. CDR3 in amino acids: CASSPAGTGVQPQHF. CDR3 nucleotides: TGTGCCAGCAGCCCGGCTGGGACAGGGGTTCAGCCCCAGCATTTT.

This chain connects TRBV5-1 to TRBJ2-3; D is uncertain. The germline V gene encodes CDR1 SGHRS and CDR2 YFSETQ. The ends were cut back, 6 bases at V and 6 bases at J, with 17 bases in the middle. CDR3 length: 14 residues. The CDR3 here is CASTPDSAQDTQYF. The CDR3 region has the DNA TGCGCCAGCACCCCTGATTCCGCACAGGATACGCAGTATTTT.

The gene calls are TRBV4-2 and TRBJ1-1; D gene ambiguous. CDR3 size: 14 residues. Deletions cut 1 base from V and 0 bases from J, with 6 bases between. Germline V CDR1 and CDR2: LGHNA, YNFKEQ. CDR3 protein: CASSQGSLNTEAFF. CDR3 sequence (DNA): TGTGCCAGCAGCCAAGGGAGCCTGAACACTGAAGCTTTCTTT.

This sequence joins TRBV27 and TRBJ1-3; TRBD1 is a possible D gene (6 bases). Germline CDR1 and CDR2: MNHEY and SMNVEV (reference sequence). Trimming left V 6 bases short and J 2 bases short, with 11 bases between. The CDR3 runs 14 residues. The CDR3 loop reads CASRRAGAGNTIYF. The CDR3, as DNA: TGTGCCAGCAGAAGGGCAGGGGCTGGAAACACCATATATTTT.

The genes are TRBV19 and TRBJ1-4, with D possibly TRBD1 on 5 matching bases. V lost 3 bases to trimming and J lost 8 bases, with 13 bases between them. The germline CDR1 and CDR2 sequences are LNHDA and SQIVND (reference sequence). This CDR3 contains 14 residues. CDR3 nucleotides: TGTGCCAGTAGTATCTCGGGGGTAGGGGAAAAACTGTTTTTT. Amino acid sequence: CASSISGVGEKLFF.

CDR3 loop: CASRPGLSSYNEQFF. CDR3 coding DNA: TGTGCCAGCAGGCCGGGACTATCCTCCTACAATGAGCAGTTCTTC. V and J are TRBV14 and TRBJ2-1; 7 nucleotides match TRBD2. The germline gives CDR1 SGHDN, CDR2 FVKESK. The V segment lost 6 bases and the J segment 0 bases; nucleotides outside the gene matches: 5. The length of the CDR3 is 15 residues.

This chain uses TRBV3-1 (or the pseudogene TRBV3-2) with TRBJ1-1, with TRBD1 matching 8 bases. Germline CDR1 and CDR2: LGHDT and YNNKEL (reference sequence). Trimming took 4 bases from V and 3 from J; bases not matched to a gene: 7. The CDR3 loop spans 15 amino acids. The chain's CDR3 is CASSLRQGKYTEAFF. CDR3 nucleotide sequence: TGTGCCAGCAGCCTAAGACAGGGGAAGTACACTGAAGCTTTCTTT.

The rearrangement links TRBV18 to TRBJ1-6, with 7 bases fitting TRBD1. Germline V gene lookup returns CDR1 KGHSH and CDR2 LQKENI. The J segment lost 7 bases and the V segment lost 2 bases, leaving 2 bases of the junction unmatched. This CDR3 contains 14 residues. CDR3 protein: CASSPSTGNSPLHF. The CDR3 bases are TGTGCCAGCTCACCATCGACAGGGAATTCACCCCTCCACTTT. Combining the CDR3 with reference TRBV18 and TRBJ1-6 gives the whole variable domain NAGVMQNPRHLVRRRGQEARLRCSPMKGHSHVYWYRQLPEEGLKFMVYLQKENIIDESGMPKERFSAEFPKEGPSILRIQQVVRGDSAAYFCASSPSTGNSPLHFGNGTRLTVT.

CDR3 protein: CASRGRNTEAFF. The CDR3 bases are TGTGCCAGCCGTGGGCGGAACACTGAAGCTTTCTTT. The rearrangement uses TRBV7-9 and TRBJ1-1; no reliable D call. This CDR3 has 12 amino acids. Germline V lookup: CDR1 SEHNR, CDR2 FQNEAQ (reference sequence). With 8 bases removed from V and 1 base from J, the gap between germline ends came to 8 bases.

V usage is TRBV4-1 and J usage is TRBJ1-3; 9 nucleotides line up with TRBD1. In germline, CDR1 is MGHRA, CDR2 YSYEKL. The V gene end was trimmed by 4 bases and the J gene end by 2 bases; junction bases not matched to a gene: 6. This CDR3 is 16 amino acids long. The chain's CDR3 is CASSPLGTGTGNTIYF. The DNA for the CDR3 is TGCGCCAGCAGCCCATTAGGGACAGGGACTGGAAACACCATATATTTT.

J is TRBJ2-1 and V is TRBV12-3 or TRBV12-4; D call uncertain. The CDR3 contains 11 residues. Between the trimmed V and J ends, which lost 3 bases and 12 bases, there was a span of 9 bases. As DNA, the CDR3 is TGTGCCAGCAGTTTGAGTGGGTGGCAGTTCTTC. It translates to CASSLSGWQFF.

The rearrangement links TRBV7-6 to TRBJ2-3, with a weak D call TRBD2 (6 bases). Germline values: CDR1 SGHVS, CDR2 FNYEAQ. V lost 5 bases and J 4 bases, leaving 19 bases between the germline ends. The CDR3 is 16 amino acids. This chain's CDR3 is CASSPQDGGDSDTQYF. The CDR3 bases are TGTGCCAGCAGCCCCCAAGACGGGGGAGATTCAGATACGCAGTATTTT.

V gene TRBV11-2 combines with J gene TRBJ1-2; D ambiguous. Trimming stripped 3 bases from V and 4 bases from J, with 12 bases between. The CDR3 has 14 residues. Germline values: CDR1 SGHAT, CDR2 FQNNGV. In DNA form, the CDR3 reads TGTGCCAGCAGCTTTTTCGGCGGATCCTATGGCTACACCTTC. Amino acids: CASSFFGGSYGYTF.

V usage is TRBV11-2 and J usage is TRBJ1-1; D perhaps matches TRBD1 (6 bases). Trimming took off 7 bases at V and 1 base at J, with 13 bases between the two ends. The CDR3 loop spans 14 amino acids. Germline V gene lookup returns CDR1 SGHAT and CDR2 FQNNGV. The CDR3: CASTLTGGNTEAFF. The CDR3 DNA sequence: TGTGCCAGCACCCTGACAGGAGGGAACACTGAAGCTTTCTTT.

V and J are TRBV13 and TRBJ1-2, with D possibly TRBD1 on 5 matching bases. Germline CDR1 reads PRHDT; CDR2 reads FYEKMQ (reference sequence). Between the trimmed V and J ends, which lost 2 bases and 2 bases, there was a span of 18 bases. This CDR3 is built from 17 residues. The CDR3 coding sequence is TGTGCCAGCAGCTTATTCAGTCGATCGGGGCAGAACTATGGCTACACCTTC. Its translation is CASSLFSRSGQNYGYTF.

The V call is TRBV11-2, the J call TRBJ1-1, with 7 nucleotides matching TRBD1. Germline-derived CDR1 and CDR2 are SGHAT and FQNNGV. The CDR3 is made up of 15 amino acids. Unmatched junction bases numbered 6, after V lost 0 bases and J lost 5 bases. CDR3 amino acids: CASSLEGHRGTEAFF. For the CDR3, the DNA is TGTGCCAGCAGCTTAGAGGGACACAGGGGAACTGAAGCTTTCTTT.

This rearrangement joins TRBV4-1 to TRBJ1-1, with D possibly matching TRBD1 (5 bases). CDR1 and CDR2 from the germline V gene are MGHRA and YSYEKL. The CDR3 sequence is 17 residues long. The V end was cut by 4 bases, the J end by 0 bases, with 18 bases between. The CDR3 region has the DNA TGCGCCAGCAGCCCTAGAGGCGGGGCGGGGGTGAACACTGAAGCTTTCTTT. Its protein is CASSPRGGAGVNTEAFF.

The genes are TRBV6-4 and TRBJ2-7; TRBD2 is a possible D gene (5 bases). V was pared by 4 bases and J by 6 bases, with 13 bases between. The CDR3 has 13 amino acids. Germline loops: CDR1 MRHNA, CDR2 SNTAGT. The DNA of the CDR3 is TGTGCCAGCAGTGCCTACAGCGGTGGCGAGCAGTACTTC. It specifies CASSAYSGGEQYF.

The V call is TRBV5-5, the J call TRBJ2-6; D remains ambiguous. This CDR3 has 14 residues. Germline lookup yields CDR1 SGHKS and CDR2 YYEKEE (reference sequence). V gave up 4 bases and J gave up 0 bases, with 5 bases separating them. The CDR3 protein is CASSPSSGANVLTF. The CDR3, as DNA: TGTGCCAGCAGCCCGAGCTCTGGGGCCAACGTCCTGACTTTC.

V gene TRBV5-1 combines with J gene TRBJ2-2; 8 bases agree with TRBD1. CDR3 length equals 16 residues. V was pared by 5 bases and J by 2 bases, with 8 bases of the junction left unmatched. Germline lookup yields CDR1 SGHRS and CDR2 YFSETQ. The CDR3 sequence: CASSHRTGKNTGELFF. The CDR3 nucleotides are TGCGCCAGCAGTCATCGGACAGGGAAAAACACCGGGGAGCTGTTTTTT.